Ten or more counts support the clone carrying this T cell receptor beta chain. The data are from a study of blood T cells in healthy people across ages. Alongside a J-beta primer mix, a sample-barcoded 5' primer served in a second PCR lasting about 6 to 11 cycles. TCRdb redid the calling of the 5' RACE reads with MiXCR, one entry per CDR3 protein. The table includes approximately 690,000 distinct CDR3 sequences, around 38% detected once. Losses at the gene ends were 5 bases for V and 6 bases for J; bases not matched to a gene: 12. This CDR3 region has 15 residues. CDR1 and CDR2 from the germline V gene are SGHTA and FQGNSA.

The source is a man older than 75 in good health. Source material: blood. V gene TRBV7-2 combines with J gene TRBJ2-5, with TRBD1 identical over 7 bases. Here the CDR3 reads CASSGNTGASKTQYF. As DNA, the CDR3 is TGTGCCAGCAGCGGCAATACAGGGGCCAGCAAGACCCAGTACTTC. The full variable domain, completed using reference TRBV7-2 and TRBJ2-5, is GAGVSQSPSNKVTEKGKDVELRCDPISGHTALYWYRQSLGQGLEFLIYFQGNSAPDKSGLPSDRFSAERTGGSVSTLTIQRTQQEDSAVYLCASSGNTGASKTQYFGPGTRLLVL.